One TCR beta chain is described in this entry. No antigen is known for it. No qualities accompany the bases; no much larger clone lies one base away. This specimen comes from a study of blood T cell repertoires in COVID-19 (dated by TCRdb to about 2020). Some background on the complete study: Samples covering the acute and convalescent phases of COVID-19 were provided by collaborators in the United States, Italy and Spain. The prospective study material was composed of cDNA or gDNA derived from T cells, B-cell-depleted T cells, or PBMCs. Where available, HLA class I and class II types were obtained from metadata supplied by the sample provider rather than from assay-based typing. The samples were drawn from two sources: the first 160 participants of the ongoing ImmuneRACE study, and fewer than 1,500 subjects contributed by 6 global collaborators. Deeply sampled blood TCRbeta repertoires from subjects exposed to, actively infected with, or recovered from COVID-19 were included in the dataset. The repertoires were released in a freely available public database intended as a resource for research on the immune response to SARS-CoV-2. The sample metadata nearly always contained a de-identified subject ID, COVID-19 status, age in years and sex. Broad study findings and their caveats: Clinical and demographic metadata were provided uncurated, with the amount varying by source and participant.

V and J are truncated by 0 bases and 0 bases respectively, leaving an intervening sequence of 20 bases. From a lookup of the germline V gene, CDR1 and CDR2 are LGHNA and YNFKEQ. The CDR3 measures 20 amino acids from cysteine to phenylalanine. Solely the CDR3 DNA is kept, with 60 bases framed from the first base. TCRbeta CDR3 regions were amplified from genomic DNA using the immunoSEQ Assay, a bias-controlled multiplex PCR. Regarding the original processing steps: Within the assay, amplification of reference gene primers was used to estimate how many nucleated cells each sample contained. Sequence reads were collapsed and filtered to measure the absolute abundance of every unique TCRbeta CDR3 rearrangement. For each sample, productive Simpson clonality was calculated as the square root of Simpson's diversity index across productive rearrangements. Sourced from immuneACCESS, this table was stored by TCRdb with only in-frame sequences that have V and J called. A share of the clones is absent; for the studies checked, an unresolved V gene accounts for under half, and the remainder has no known explanation. V and J calls plus clone size are reproduced from that table; the DNA served to infer D and trimming. A total of roughly 40,000 clones appear in this sample, more than 90% of them only once. The ten largest clones represent over 5% of the sample.

Whole blood was collected in K2EDTA tubes by collaborating institutions according to the institutions' own protocols. For TCRbeta analysis, collaborators shipped samples as frozen whole blood, isolated PBMCs, or DNA extracted from either of those sample types. Material: peripheral blood. This receptor was identified in a human donor in a cohort sampled during active COVID-19. The chain is made from TRBV4-2 and TRBJ1-4; the D gene is perhaps TRBD1, from 6 matching bases. The encoded CDR3 is CASSQEGVGGHLSTNEKLFF. The DNA reads as follows: TGTGCCAGCAGCCAAGAAGGGGTGGGGGGGCATTTATCAACTAATGAAAAACTGTTTTTT.